Sequencing of this TCR beta chain was carried out in a study of CD8 T cells in ankylosing spondylitis. This clonotype was seen more than once but under ten times. TCRdb re-analysed the 5' RACE reads in MiXCR, keeping a single row per CDR3 protein. The sample lists around 25,000 distinct CDR3 sequences, about 17% occurring once. The germline V gene encodes CDR1 SGHTA and CDR2 FQGNSA. The V and J ends lost 4 bases and 4 bases respectively, with 19 bases between them. The CDR3 spans 16 residues. The sequence was collected from a male donor with ankylosing spondylitis or in good health (not recorded which). The sample consisted of blood. This chain uses TRBV7-2 with TRBJ2-5; perhaps D is TRBD1 or TRBD2 (5 bases each). Here the CDR3 reads CASSSGHGGWGETQYF. The CDR3 DNA sequence: TGTGCCAGCAGCTCCGGACACGGCGGGTGGGGAGAGACCCAGTACTTC.